This TCR beta chain was captured by sequencing in a study of CD8+ T cells in alopecia areata. The CDR3 loop spans 14 amino acids. Germline V gene data show CDR1 as LGHNA and CDR2 as YNFKEQ. V was trimmed by 2 bases and J by 5 bases, leaving 12 bases between them. Obtained from alopecia areata patients were lesional scalp punch biopsies along with peripheral blood. To note about this clone: What it recognizes is unknown.

RNA extraction was followed by reverse transcription into cDNA, which acted as the sequencing template. Assay used: immunoSEQ multiplex PCR; TCRdb lists only in-frame clones, some missing. The repertoire has about 98,000 clones, 35% to 50% of them found once; the top ten carry around 0.8%. Study outcomes and limitations: Lesional tissue from the scalp (especially in alopecia totalis/universalis) showed higher clonality than normal scalp.

The V call is TRBV4-2, the J call TRBJ1-2, with D unclear. Sequenced input: CD4+ T cells sorted from blood. The clonotype originates from a human donor with alopecia areata. CDR3 amino acids: CASSQRQTQYGYTF. The CDR3 nucleotides read TGTGCCAGCAGCCAAAGACAAACACAGTATGGCTACACCTTC.